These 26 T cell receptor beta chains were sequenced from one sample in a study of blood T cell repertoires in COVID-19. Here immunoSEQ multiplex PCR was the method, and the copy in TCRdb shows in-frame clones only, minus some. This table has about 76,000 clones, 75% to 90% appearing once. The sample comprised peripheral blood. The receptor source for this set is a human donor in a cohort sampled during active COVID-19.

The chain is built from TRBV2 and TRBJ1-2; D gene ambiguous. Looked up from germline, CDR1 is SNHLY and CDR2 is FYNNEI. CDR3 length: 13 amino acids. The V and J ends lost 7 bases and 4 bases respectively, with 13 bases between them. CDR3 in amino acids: CASTRLARYGYTF. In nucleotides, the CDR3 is TGTGCCAGCACCAGGCTCGCCCGCTATGGCTACACCTTC.

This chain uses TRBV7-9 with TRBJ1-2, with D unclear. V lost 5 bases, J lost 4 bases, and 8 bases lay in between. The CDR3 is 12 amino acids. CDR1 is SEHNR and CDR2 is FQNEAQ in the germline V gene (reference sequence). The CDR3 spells CASSVQSYGYTF. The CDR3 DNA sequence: TGTGCCAGCAGCGTACAGAGCTATGGCTACACCTTC. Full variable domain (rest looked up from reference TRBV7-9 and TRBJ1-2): DTGVSQNPRHKITKRGQNVTFRCDPISEHNRLYWYRQTLGQGPEFLTYFQNEAQLEKSRLLSDRFSAERPKGSFSTLEIQRTEQGDSAMYLCASSVQSYGYTFGSGTRLTVV.

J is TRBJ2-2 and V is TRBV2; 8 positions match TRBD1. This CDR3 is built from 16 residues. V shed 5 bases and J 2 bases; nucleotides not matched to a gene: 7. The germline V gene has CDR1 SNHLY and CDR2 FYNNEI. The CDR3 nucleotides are TGTGCCAGCAGTCCATCAGGGGGCGGAAACACCGGGGAGCTGTTTTTT. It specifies CASSPSGGGNTGELFF. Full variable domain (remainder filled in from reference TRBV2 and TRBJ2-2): EPEVTQTPSHQVTQMGQEVILRCVPISNHLYFYWYRQILGQKVEFLVSFYNNEISEKSEIFDDQFSVERPDGSNFTLKIRSTKLEDSAMYFCASSPSGGGNTGELFFGEGSRLTVL.

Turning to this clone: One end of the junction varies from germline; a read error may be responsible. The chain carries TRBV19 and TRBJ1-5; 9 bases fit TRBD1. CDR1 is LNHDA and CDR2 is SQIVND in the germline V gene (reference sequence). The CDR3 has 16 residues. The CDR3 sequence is CTSTKGQGNSNQPQHF. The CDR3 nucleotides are TGTACCAGTACGAAGGGACAGGGCAATAGCAATCAGCCCCAGCATTTT.

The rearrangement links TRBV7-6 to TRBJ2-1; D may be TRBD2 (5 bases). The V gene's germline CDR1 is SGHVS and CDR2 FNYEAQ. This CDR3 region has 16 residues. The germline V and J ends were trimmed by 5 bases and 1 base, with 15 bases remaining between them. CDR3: CASSPGLRGSYNEQFF. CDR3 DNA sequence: TGTGCCAGCAGCCCCGGGTTACGGGGATCCTACAATGAGCAGTTCTTC. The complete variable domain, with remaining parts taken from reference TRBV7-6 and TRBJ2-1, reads GAGVSQSPRYKVTKRGQDVALRCDPISGHVSLYWYRQALGQGPEFLTYFNYEAQQDKSGLPNDRFSAERPEGSISTLTIQRTEQRDSAMYRCASSPGLRGSYNEQFFGPGTRLTVL.

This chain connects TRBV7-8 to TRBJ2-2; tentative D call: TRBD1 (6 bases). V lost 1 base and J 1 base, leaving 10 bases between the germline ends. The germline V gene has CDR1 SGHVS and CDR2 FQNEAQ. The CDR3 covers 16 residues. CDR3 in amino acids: CASSLGGPQNTGELFF. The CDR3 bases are TGTGCCAGCAGCTTAGGGGGGCCTCAGAACACCGGGGAGCTGTTTTTT.

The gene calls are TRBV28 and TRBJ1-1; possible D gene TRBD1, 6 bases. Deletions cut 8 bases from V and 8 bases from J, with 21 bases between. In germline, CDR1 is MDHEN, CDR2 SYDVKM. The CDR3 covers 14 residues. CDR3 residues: CASGTGTSSPEAFF. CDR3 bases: TGTGCCAGCGGAACCGGGACATCAAGCCCCGAAGCTTTCTTT.

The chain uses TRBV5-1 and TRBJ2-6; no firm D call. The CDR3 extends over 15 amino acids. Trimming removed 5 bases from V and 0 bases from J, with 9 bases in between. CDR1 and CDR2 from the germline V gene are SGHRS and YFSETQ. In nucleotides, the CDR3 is TGCGCCAGCAGTTCCCGGGTCTCTGGGGCCAACGTCCTGACTTTC. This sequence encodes CASSSRVSGANVLTF.

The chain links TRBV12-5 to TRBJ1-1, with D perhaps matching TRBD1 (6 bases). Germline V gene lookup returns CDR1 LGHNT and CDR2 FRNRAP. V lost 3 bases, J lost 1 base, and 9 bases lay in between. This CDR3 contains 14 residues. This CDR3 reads CASGFLTGNTEAFF. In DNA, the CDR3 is TGTGCTAGTGGTTTCCTGACAGGGAACACTGAAGCTTTCTTT.

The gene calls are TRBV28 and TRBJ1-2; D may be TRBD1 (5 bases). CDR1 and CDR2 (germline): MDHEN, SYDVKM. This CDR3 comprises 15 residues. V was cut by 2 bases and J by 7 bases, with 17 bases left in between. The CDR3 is CASSLVILGRRGYTF. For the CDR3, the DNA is TGTGCCAGCAGTTTAGTGATTCTGGGGCGGCGTGGCTACACCTTC.

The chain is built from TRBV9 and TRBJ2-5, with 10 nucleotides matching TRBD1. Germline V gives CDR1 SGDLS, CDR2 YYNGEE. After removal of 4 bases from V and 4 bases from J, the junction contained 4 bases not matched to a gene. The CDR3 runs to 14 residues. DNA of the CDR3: TGTGCCAGCAGCTCCGGACAGGGGGGAGAGACCCAGTACTTC. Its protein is CASSSGQGGETQYF.

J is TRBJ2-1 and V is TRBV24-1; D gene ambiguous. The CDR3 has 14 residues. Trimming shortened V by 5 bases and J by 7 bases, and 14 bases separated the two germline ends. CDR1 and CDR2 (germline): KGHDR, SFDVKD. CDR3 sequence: CATSAGALPNEQFF. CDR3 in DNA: TGTGCCACCAGTGCAGGTGCCCTCCCTAATGAGCAGTTCTTC.

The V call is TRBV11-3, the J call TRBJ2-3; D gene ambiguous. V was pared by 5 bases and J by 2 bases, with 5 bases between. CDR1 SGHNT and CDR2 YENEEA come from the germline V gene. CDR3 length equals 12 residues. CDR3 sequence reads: CASSINTDTQYF. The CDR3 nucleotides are TGTGCCAGCAGCATCAACACAGATACGCAGTATTTT.

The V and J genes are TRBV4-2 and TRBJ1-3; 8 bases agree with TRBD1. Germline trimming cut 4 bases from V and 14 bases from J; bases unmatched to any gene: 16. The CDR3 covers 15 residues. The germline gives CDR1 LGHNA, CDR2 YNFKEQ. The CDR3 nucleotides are TGTGCCAGCAGCCTCGAAGCCCGCCAGGGGGCACCTTTATATTTT. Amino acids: CASSLEARQGAPLYF.

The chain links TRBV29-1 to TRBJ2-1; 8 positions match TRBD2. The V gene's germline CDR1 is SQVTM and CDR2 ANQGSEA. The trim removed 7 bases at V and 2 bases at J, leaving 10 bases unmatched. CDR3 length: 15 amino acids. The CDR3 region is CSAFRTSNTYNEQFF. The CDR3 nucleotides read TGCAGCGCCTTCCGGACTAGCAATACCTACAATGAGCAGTTCTTC.

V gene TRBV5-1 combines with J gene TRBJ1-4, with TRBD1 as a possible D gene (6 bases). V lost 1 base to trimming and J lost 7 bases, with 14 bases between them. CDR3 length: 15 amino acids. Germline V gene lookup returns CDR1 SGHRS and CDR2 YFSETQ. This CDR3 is CASSLSPTGGEKLFF. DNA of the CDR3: TGCGCCAGCAGCTTGTCCCCGACAGGTGGTGAAAAACTGTTTTTT.

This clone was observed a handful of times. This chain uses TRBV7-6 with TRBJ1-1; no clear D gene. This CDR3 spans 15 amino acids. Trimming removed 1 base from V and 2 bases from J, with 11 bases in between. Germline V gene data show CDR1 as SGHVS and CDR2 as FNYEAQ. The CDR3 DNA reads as TGTGCCAGCAGCTTAGTATCGGGTTTCAACACTGAAGCTTTCTTT. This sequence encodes CASSLVSGFNTEAFF.

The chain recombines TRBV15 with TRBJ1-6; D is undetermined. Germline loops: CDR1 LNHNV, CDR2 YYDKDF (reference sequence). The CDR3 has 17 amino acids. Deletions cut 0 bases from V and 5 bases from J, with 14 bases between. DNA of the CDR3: TGTGCCACCAGCAGAGACCCTTCATGGCAACATAATTCACCCCTCCACTTT. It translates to CATSRDPSWQHNSPLHF.

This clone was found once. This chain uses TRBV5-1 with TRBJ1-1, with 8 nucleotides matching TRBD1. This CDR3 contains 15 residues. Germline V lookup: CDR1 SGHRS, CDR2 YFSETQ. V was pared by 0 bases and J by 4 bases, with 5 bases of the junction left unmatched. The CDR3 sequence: CASSLARRGLTEAFF. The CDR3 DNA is TGCGCCAGCAGCTTGGCTCGCAGGGGGCTCACTGAAGCTTTCTTT.

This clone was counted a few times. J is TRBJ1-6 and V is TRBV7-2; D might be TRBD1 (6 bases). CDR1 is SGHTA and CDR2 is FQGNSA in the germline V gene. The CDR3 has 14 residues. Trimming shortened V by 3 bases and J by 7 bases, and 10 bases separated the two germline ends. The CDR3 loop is CASSFKQGNSPLHF. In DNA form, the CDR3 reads TGTGCCAGCAGCTTTAAACAGGGAAATTCACCCCTCCACTTT.

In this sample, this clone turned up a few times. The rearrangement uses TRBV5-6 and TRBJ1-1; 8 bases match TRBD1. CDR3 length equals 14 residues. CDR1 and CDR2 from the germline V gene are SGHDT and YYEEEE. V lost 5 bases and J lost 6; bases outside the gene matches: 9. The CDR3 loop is CASRGWTGYPEAFF. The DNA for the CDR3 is TGTGCCAGCAGAGGTTGGACAGGGTATCCTGAAGCTTTCTTT. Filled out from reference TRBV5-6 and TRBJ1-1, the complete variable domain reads DAGVTQSPTHLIKTRGQQVTLRCSPKSGHDTVSWYQQALGQGPQFIFQYYEEEERQRGNFPDRFSGHQFPNYSSELNVNALLLGDSALYLCASRGWTGYPEAFFGQGTRLTVV.

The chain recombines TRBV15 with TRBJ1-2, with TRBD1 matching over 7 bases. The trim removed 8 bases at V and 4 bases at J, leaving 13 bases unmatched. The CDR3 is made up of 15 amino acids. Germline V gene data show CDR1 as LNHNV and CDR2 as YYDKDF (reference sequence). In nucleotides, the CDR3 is TGTGCCACCGCTGCGGGACAGATCGGCATCTATGGCTACACCTTC. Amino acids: CATAAGQIGIYGYTF.

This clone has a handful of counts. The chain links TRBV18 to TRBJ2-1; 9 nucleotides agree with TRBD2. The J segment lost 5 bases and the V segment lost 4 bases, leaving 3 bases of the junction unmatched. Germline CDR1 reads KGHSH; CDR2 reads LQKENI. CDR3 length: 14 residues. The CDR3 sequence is CASSLAGADNEQFF. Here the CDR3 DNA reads TGTGCCAGCTCACTAGCGGGAGCCGACAATGAGCAGTTCTTC.

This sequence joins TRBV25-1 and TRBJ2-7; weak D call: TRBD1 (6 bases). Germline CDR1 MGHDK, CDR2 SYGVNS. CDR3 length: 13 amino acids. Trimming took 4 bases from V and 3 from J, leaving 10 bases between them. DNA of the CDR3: TGTGCCAGCAGTGGGGGGCGATACTACGAGCAGTACTTC. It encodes CASSGGRYYEQYF.

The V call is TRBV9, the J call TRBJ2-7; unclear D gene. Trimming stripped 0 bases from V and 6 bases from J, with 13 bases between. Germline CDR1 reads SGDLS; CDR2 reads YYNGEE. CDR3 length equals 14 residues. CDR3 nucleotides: TGTGCCAGCAGCGTAGAAAGCGAGCCCTCCGAGCAGTACTTC. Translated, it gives CASSVESEPSEQYF.

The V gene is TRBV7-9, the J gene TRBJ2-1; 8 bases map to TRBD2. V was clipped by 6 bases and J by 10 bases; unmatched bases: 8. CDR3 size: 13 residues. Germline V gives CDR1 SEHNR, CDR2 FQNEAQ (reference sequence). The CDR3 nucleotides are TGTGCCAGCAGACCACTAGCGGCCGGAGAGCAGTTCTTC. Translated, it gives CASRPLAAGEQFF.